This T cell receptor beta chain was identified in a study of Tregs in tolerant kidney transplant recipients. Study details: CD4+CD25+CD127- cells came from approximately three-day belatacept mixed lymphocyte reactions, some with roughly 5-day graft donor restimulation.

The germline V gene has CDR1 SGHKS and CDR2 YYEKEE (reference sequence). Deletions cut 0 bases from V and 3 bases from J, with 10 bases between. CDR3 length equals 14 residues. Profiling relied on immunoSEQ multiplex PCR, and the TCRdb table lists in-frame clones only, not all of them. Of 25,000 to 35,000 clones listed, approximately 83% are singletons. This clone was detected only once. The antigen is not known. This sequence joins TRBV5-5 and TRBJ2-7; the D gene is possibly TRBD2 (5 bases). This TCR derives from a human donor in good health. Sequenced material: Tregs from blood cultured with allogeneic cells. CDR3 region: CASSLASTIYEQYF. The CDR3 DNA reads as TGTGCCAGCAGCTTGGCCTCGACTATCTACGAGCAGTACTTC.